This is a list of T cell receptor beta chains from one sample in a study of blood T cell repertoires in COVID-19. Profiled with immunoSEQ multiplex PCR; TCRdb holds only in-frame clones, not every one. In the table there are over 250,000 clones, 85% to 90% of which are singletons. Sequenced: PBMCs or T cells enriched from blood (not recorded which). These receptor sequences come from a woman aged 55-69 years who had recovered from COVID-19. Each CDR3 is given with its conserved first and last residue. Fields, in order: D gene, clone size, V gene, J gene, CDR3 protein, CDR3 DNA. A D gene is named only where the DNA matches it firmly. A row's size may be missing; if present it is once, few, many or a size class.

NA	NA	TRBV6-5	TRBJ1-3	CASRDSSGNTIYF	TGTGCCAGCAGGGACAGCTCTGGAAACACCATATATTTT
TRBD1	NA	TRBV10-3	TRBJ2-7	CAISEGTGRDEQYF	TGTGCCATCAGTGAGGGGACAGGGAGGGACGAGCAGTACTTC
TRBD1	NA	TRBV29-1	TRBJ2-7	CSVEGQGAYEQYF	TGCAGCGTTGAAGGACAGGGGGCCTACGAGCAGTACTTC
NA	NA	TRBV5-3	TRBJ1-5	CARSWPFQPQHF	TGTGCCAGAAGCTGGCCCTTTCAGCCCCAGCATTTT
NA	NA	TRBV7-3	TRBJ1-2	CASSPGVVDYGYTF	TGTGCCAGCAGCCCGGGGGTCGTCGACTATGGCTACACCTTC
TRBD2	NA	TRBV6-5	TRBJ2-3	CASRRTSVITDTQYF	TGTGCCAGCAGACGGACTAGCGTGATCACAGATACGCAGTATTTT
NA	few	TRBV7-3	TRBJ2-2	CASSPHREATGELFF	TGTGCCAGCAGCCCCCACAGGGAAGCCACCGGGGAGCTGTTTTTT
NA	NA	TRBV3-1/TRBV3-2	TRBJ1-2	CASSPNREGGGYTF	TGTGCCAGCAGCCCGAACAGGGAGGGGGGTGGCTACACCTTC
NA	NA	TRBV3-1/TRBV3-2	TRBJ1-4	CASSQEAVSGKLFF	TGTGCCAGCAGCCAAGAAGCGGTCTCCGGAAAACTGTTTTTT
TRBD1	NA	TRBV7-9	TRBJ1-2	CASGAGTGGYYGYTF	TGTGCCAGCGGCGCCGGGACAGGGGGTTACTATGGCTACACCTTC
NA	once	TRBV4-1	TRBJ2-3	CASSQGSRDTDTQYF	TGCGCCAGCAGCCAAGGCAGCAGGGACACAGATACGCAGTATTTT
NA	NA	TRBV7-3	TRBJ1-1	CASSLYSGPTGTEAFF	TGTGCCAGCAGCTTATATTCGGGTCCAACCGGGACTGAAGCTTTCTTT
NA	NA	TRBV30	TRBJ2-7	CATSLTTLSYEQYF	TGTGCCACATCGCTTACCACCCTCTCCTACGAGCAGTACTTC
TRBD2	once	TRBV5-1	TRBJ2-1	CASSLTLAGINEQFF	TGCGCCAGCAGCCTGACACTAGCGGGAATCAATGAGCAGTTCTTC
TRBD1	NA	TRBV11-2	TRBJ1-1	CASSVGGQGVFF	TGTGCCAGCAGCGTTGGAGGACAGGGTGTTTTCTTT
TRBD1	NA	TRBV5-1	TRBJ1-4	CASSIDRGDEKLFF	TGCGCCAGCAGCATCGACAGGGGAGATGAAAAACTGTTTTTT
NA	NA	TRBV6-5	TRBJ1-1	CASKGVSMTEAFF	TGTGCCAGCAAGGGGGTTTCGATGACTGAAGCTTTCTTT
NA	NA	TRBV5-6	TRBJ2-7	CASSLYRTIQLSYEQYF	TGTGCCAGCAGCTTGTACAGGACTATTCAACTTTCCTACGAGCAGTACTTC
TRBD1	NA	TRBV28	TRBJ1-5	CASRTQGAGNQPQHF	TGTGCCAGCAGAACTCAGGGGGCTGGCAATCAGCCCCAGCATTTT
NA	NA	TRBV29-1	TRBJ2-3	CSVSLAGIPDTQYF	TGCAGCGTTTCGTTGGCAGGGATCCCAGATACGCAGTATTTT
TRBD1	NA	TRBV5-1	TRBJ1-4	CASSLGTGGVNEKLFF	TGCGCCAGCAGCCTCGGAACAGGGGGGGTTAATGAAAAACTGTTTTTT
TRBD1	NA	TRBV5-1	TRBJ1-2	CASSGDSYGYTF	TGCGCCAGCAGCGGGGACAGCTATGGCTACACCTTC
NA	NA	TRBV28	TRBJ1-2	CACYLYGYTF	TGTGCGTGCTATTTATATGGCTACACCTTC
TRBD1	NA	TRBV24-1	TRBJ1-1	CATSRTGMNTEAFF	TGTGCCACCAGTAGGACAGGGATGAACACTGAAGCTTTCTTT
NA	NA	TRBV27	TRBJ2-2	CASSSVAAPGPNSVGELFF	TGTGCCAGCAGTTCCGTGGCCGCTCCGGGTCCTAACTCTGTCGGGGAGCTGTTTTTT
NA	NA	TRBV19	TRBJ1-4	CASSPPGEKLFF	TGTGCCAGTAGTCCCCCCGGGGAAAAACTGTTTTTT